These 28 T cell receptor beta chains share one sample of origin, sequenced in a study of shared clonotypes between healthy human individuals. TCRdb's table, derived via immunoSEQ multiplex PCR, lists solely in-frame clones and lacks some. The data contain about 1.5 million clones, around 98% of them seen just once; the ten biggest clones take up 0.4% to 0.45%. Specimen: naive CD4+ T cells sorted from blood. Subset here: CD45RA+ positively selected. These receptors all stem from a man aged 25-45 years in good health.

The chain carries TRBV7-8 and TRBJ1-5; D may be TRBD1 (6 bases). The CDR3 contains 15 residues. CDR1 and CDR2 from the germline V gene are SGHVS and FQNEAQ. V gave up 0 bases and J gave up 8 bases, with 14 bases separating them. CDR3 sequence reads: CASSLARGGSEPQHF. CDR3 in DNA: TGTGCCAGCAGCTTAGCGAGGGGGGGGTCAGAGCCCCAGCATTTT.

The chain recombines TRBV5-1 with TRBJ2-7; 11 nucleotides agree with TRBD2. Losses at the gene ends were 2 bases for V and 3 bases for J; bases not matched to a gene: 4. This CDR3 is 15 amino acids long. CDR1 is SGHRS, CDR2 YFSETQ, per germline. The CDR3 bases are TGCGCCAGCAGCTTTGTTGGGACTAGCGGCTACGAGCAGTACTTC. Protein: CASSFVGTSGYEQYF.

About this clone itself: Distinct nucleotide sequences in the sample also encode this CDR3. This sequence joins TRBV5-1 and TRBJ2-6; no firm D call. Looked up from germline, CDR1 is SGHRS and CDR2 is YFSETQ. Trimming took 4 bases from V and 0 from J, leaving 5 bases between them. This CDR3 is built from 14 residues. CDR3 protein: CASSQPSGANVLTF. CDR3 coding DNA: TGCGCCAGCAGCCAGCCCTCTGGGGCCAACGTCCTGACTTTC.

This clone has a single count. Distinct nucleotide sequences in the sample also encode this CDR3. This sequence joins TRBV4-2 and TRBJ1-5, with D unresolved. The germline V gene has CDR1 LGHNA and CDR2 YNFKEQ. Trimming pared 0 bases from V and 1 base from J, leaving 4 bases between. This CDR3 is 14 amino acids long. CDR3 loop: CASSQEDSNQPQHF. The CDR3 DNA follows: TGTGCCAGCAGCCAAGAAGACAGCAATCAGCCCCAGCATTTT.

This chain links TRBV27 with TRBJ1-5, with TRBD1 identical over 9 bases. CDR3 length equals 19 residues. V trimming: 5 bases; J trimming: 0 bases; junction bases outside the gene matches: 14. The germline V gene encodes CDR1 MNHEY and CDR2 SMNVEV (reference sequence). The CDR3 bases are TGTGCCAGCAGTGGTTTTGAGACAGGGGGGGACTATAGCAATCAGCCCCAGCATTTT. This sequence encodes CASSGFETGGDYSNQPQHF.

This clone appeared once. This chain joins TRBV7-9 and TRBJ1-5; D remains unclear. Germline CDR1 and CDR2: SEHNR and FQNEAQ (reference sequence). The CDR3 runs 16 residues. The V and J ends lost 5 bases and 4 bases respectively, with 18 bases between them. In nucleotides, the CDR3 is TGTGCCAGCAGCCGAACGGGTAGAGGGCTTAATCAGCCCCAGCATTTT. Protein sequence: CASSRTGRGLNQPQHF.

The chain links TRBV15 to TRBJ2-3, with TRBD2 matching 8 bases. The V gene's germline CDR1 is LNHNV and CDR2 YYDKDF (reference sequence). The V segment lost 1 base and the J segment 5 bases; nucleotides outside the gene matches: 5. The CDR3 runs 15 residues. This CDR3 reads CATSRVLAGGDTQYF. The CDR3 nucleotides are TGTGCCACCAGCAGAGTCCTAGCGGGTGGAGATACGCAGTATTTT.

This clone was counted once. The chain recombines TRBV9 with TRBJ2-1; TRBD1 matches at 7 bases. Per germline, CDR1 SGDLS and CDR2 YYNGEE. The CDR3 is 15 amino acids. V was pared by 0 bases and J by 8 bases, with 8 bases of the junction left unmatched. For the CDR3, the DNA is TGTGCCAGCAGCGTAGTAACAGGGGTCGGGGATGAGCAGTTCTTC. Translated, it gives CASSVVTGVGDEQFF.

This chain uses TRBV21-1 with TRBJ1-2. TRBV21-1 is a listed pseudogene. The CDR3 consists of 8 residues. The CDR3 region has the DNA TGTGCCAGCAGTGGCTACACCTTC. Its translation is CASSGYTF.

V and J are TRBV19 and TRBJ1-4; D not certain. V was shortened by 8 bases and J by 0 bases, with 13 bases between the two germline ends. The CDR3 length is 15 residues. The germline V gene encodes CDR1 LNHDA and CDR2 SQIVND (reference sequence). DNA of the CDR3: TGTGCCAGTTCCGATCGGACCACAACTAATGAAAAACTGTTTTTT. Amino acids: CASSDRTTTNEKLFF.

The chain combines TRBV19 with TRBJ2-1; D gene ambiguous. The CDR3 runs 14 residues. V was trimmed by 4 bases and J by 5 bases, leaving 12 bases between them. Germline V gene data show CDR1 as LNHDA and CDR2 as SQIVND (reference sequence). CDR3 DNA: TGTGCCAGTAGTAAGGGCCCCACAAACAATGAGCAGTTCTTC. This encodes CASSKGPTNNEQFF.

The chain couples TRBV5-1 to TRBJ2-7; either TRBD1 or TRBD2 may fit D (5 bases each). Trimming cost V 4 bases and J 6 bases, with 17 bases left between them. The CDR3 is 14 residues long. Germline V gene data show CDR1 as SGHRS and CDR2 as YFSETQ. This CDR3 is CASSRTGAPIEQYF. CDR3 coding DNA: TGCGCCAGCAGCCGAACCGGGGCCCCGATCGAGCAGTACTTC.

This chain links TRBV28 with TRBJ1-5, with unresolved D. V lost 4 bases to trimming and J lost 10 bases, with 11 bases between them. Germline V gene data show CDR1 as MDHEN and CDR2 as SYDVKM. There are 12 residues in the CDR3. CDR3 sequence: CASSSLSEPQHF. CDR3 bases: TGTGCCAGCAGTTCCCTATCGGAACCCCAGCATTTT.

The J gene is TRBJ2-3, the V gene TRBV5-6; maybe TRBD2 (7 bases). V was shortened by 5 bases and J by 2 bases, with 18 bases between the two germline ends. Germline CDR1 and CDR2: SGHDT and YYEEEE. The CDR3 spans 16 residues. This CDR3 reads CASRSGTSRYTDTQYF. DNA of the CDR3: TGTGCCAGCAGGAGCGGGACATCGCGTTACACAGATACGCAGTATTTT.

The chain is built from TRBV28 and TRBJ2-7, with 14 bases matching TRBD2. V dropped 3 bases and J dropped 12; count of bases not matched to a gene: 4. Looked up from germline, CDR1 is MDHEN and CDR2 is SYDVKM. This CDR3 has 13 residues. CDR3 DNA: TGTGCCAGCAGTTTGGGACTAGCGGGAGAGGCGTACTTC. Translated, it gives CASSLGLAGEAYF.

The chain has TRBV2 and TRBJ1-5; 7 bases line up with TRBD1. Germline-derived CDR1 and CDR2 are SNHLY and FYNNEI. V lost 6 bases and J lost 4; bases outside the gene matches: 12. The CDR3 contains 16 residues. CDR3: CASRRGRDRVNQPQHF. The CDR3 DNA follows: TGTGCCAGCAGAAGGGGCCGTGACAGGGTAAATCAGCCCCAGCATTTT.

The rearrangement joins TRBV18 to TRBJ2-3, with D uncertain. Trimming stripped 6 bases from V and 2 bases from J, with 18 bases between. Germline CDR1 and CDR2: KGHSH and LQKENI. The length of the CDR3 is 16 residues. The CDR3 here is CASSPLHAVPTDTQYF. For the CDR3, the DNA is TGTGCCAGCTCCCCCCTCCATGCGGTACCCACAGATACGCAGTATTTT.

Regarding this clone: The identical CDR3 is also encoded by other nucleotide sequences in the sample. This chain links TRBV6-4 with TRBJ2-1; D gene unclear. The CDR3 has 11 residues. V lost 0 bases to trimming and J lost 6 bases, with 0 bases between them. Germline V gene data show CDR1 as MRHNA and CDR2 as SNTAGT. The DNA of the CDR3 is TGTGCCAGCAGTGACTCCAATGAGCAGTTCTTC. It translates to CASSDSNEQFF.

The V gene is TRBV19, the J gene TRBJ1-2; possible D gene TRBD1, 6 bases. V lost 1 base, J lost 2 bases, and 11 bases lay in between. CDR1 is LNHDA, CDR2 SQIVND, per germline (reference sequence). The CDR3 extends over 15 amino acids. The DNA for the CDR3 is TGTGCCAGTAGTATAGGTCCCGGACAGAACTATGGCTACACCTTC. Translated: CASSIGPGQNYGYTF.

V is TRBV27 and J is TRBJ2-5; 7 nucleotides agree with TRBD1. The length of the CDR3 is 14 residues. V lost 5 bases to trimming and J lost 2 bases; unmatched junction nucleotides: 5. The germline gives CDR1 MNHEY, CDR2 SMNVEV (reference sequence). CDR3 loop: CASSLTGNQETQYF. As DNA, the CDR3 is TGTGCCAGCAGTCTGACAGGGAATCAAGAGACCCAGTACTTC.

The genes are TRBV5-6 and TRBJ2-1, with TRBD2 as a possible D gene (5 bases). Trimming removed 0 bases from V and 10 bases from J, with 17 bases in between. This CDR3 spans 15 amino acids. CDR1 is SGHDT, CDR2 YYEEEE, per germline. CDR3 bases: TGTGCCAGCAGCTTGGACATATCGCGAGGGCGAGAGCAGTTCTTC. This sequence encodes CASSLDISRGREQFF.

The V call is TRBV28, the J call TRBJ2-2; D ambiguous. Trimming removed 4 bases from V and 1 base from J, with 10 bases in between. Germline assignment: CDR1 MDHEN and CDR2 SYDVKM. CDR3 length equals 15 residues. In DNA, the CDR3 is TGTGCCAGCAGTTGGTTGGGCAAGAACACCGGGGAGCTGTTTTTT. Amino acid sequence: CASSWLGKNTGELFF.

This chain's CDR3 is CASSLDSRTTDTQYF. The CDR3 DNA sequence: TGTGCCAGCAGCCTGGACTCTCGTACCACAGATACGCAGTATTTT. The chain has TRBV9 and TRBJ2-3, with a possible D match to TRBD2 (5 bases). Germline CDR1 SGDLS, CDR2 YYNGEE. This CDR3 is built from 15 residues. Trimming took off 4 bases at V and 2 bases at J, with 14 bases between the two ends.

The V gene is TRBV5-4, the J gene TRBJ2-3; D ambiguous. The CDR3 extends over 13 amino acids. Germline V gene data show CDR1 as SGHNT and CDR2 as YYREEE (reference sequence). V lost 1 base and J lost 2, with 5 bases in between. The CDR3 region has the DNA TGTGCCAGCAGCTTGACTGCCACAGATACGCAGTATTTT. Its protein product is CASSLTATDTQYF. The full variable domain, its missing parts supplied by reference TRBV5-4 and TRBJ2-3, is ETGVTQSPTHLIKTRGQQVTLRCSSQSGHNTVSWYQQALGQGPQFIFQYYREEENGRGNFPPRFSGLQFPNYSSELNVNALELDDSALYLCASSLTATDTQYFGPGTRLTVL.

This chain links TRBV6-5 with TRBJ2-7; D is possibly TRBD1 (6 bases). In germline, CDR1 is MNHEY, CDR2 SVGAGI. The germline V and J ends were trimmed by 5 bases and 5 bases, with 10 bases remaining between them. The CDR3 covers 12 residues. The CDR3 protein is CASSKQGNEQYF. CDR3 in DNA: TGTGCCAGCAGTAAACAGGGCAACGAGCAGTACTTC.

The CDR3 coding sequence is TGTGCCAGCGGTTTGGATAGCAATCAGCCCCAGCATTTT. It is translated as CASGLDSNQPQHF. This chain links TRBV2 with TRBJ1-5; D gene unclear. CDR3 length: 13 residues. V dropped 8 bases and J dropped 0 bases, with 8 bases sitting between them. From germline, CDR1 is SNHLY and CDR2 FYNNEI.

The rearrangement links TRBV29-1 to TRBJ2-1; possible D gene TRBD1, 5 bases. This CDR3 contains 11 residues. CDR1 and CDR2 (germline): SQVTM, ANQGSEA. V shed 4 bases and J shed 14 bases, with 15 bases lying between them. The CDR3: CSVVIQAPEFF. CDR3 coding DNA: TGCAGCGTTGTGATACAGGCCCCCGAGTTCTTC.

The V gene is TRBV4-3, the J gene TRBJ1-5; D ambiguous. V lost 0 bases and J lost 6, with 12 bases in between. CDR1 and CDR2 from the germline V gene are LGHNA and YSLEER. The CDR3 totals 15 residues. The CDR3 region is CASSQDPVAGQPQHF. CDR3 nucleotide sequence: TGCGCCAGCAGCCAAGACCCTGTGGCTGGTCAGCCCCAGCATTTT.